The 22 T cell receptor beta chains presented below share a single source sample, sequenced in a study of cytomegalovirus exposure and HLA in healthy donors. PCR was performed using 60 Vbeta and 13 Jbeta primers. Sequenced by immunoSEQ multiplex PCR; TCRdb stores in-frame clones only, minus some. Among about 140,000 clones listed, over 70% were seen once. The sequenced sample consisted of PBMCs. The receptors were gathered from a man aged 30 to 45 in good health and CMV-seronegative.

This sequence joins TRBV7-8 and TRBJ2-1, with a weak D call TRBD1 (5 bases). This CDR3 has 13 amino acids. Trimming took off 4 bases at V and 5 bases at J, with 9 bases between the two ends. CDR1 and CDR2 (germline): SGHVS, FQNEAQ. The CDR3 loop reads CASSWGLNNEQFF. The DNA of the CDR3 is TGTGCCAGCAGCTGGGGCCTAAACAATGAGCAGTTCTTC.

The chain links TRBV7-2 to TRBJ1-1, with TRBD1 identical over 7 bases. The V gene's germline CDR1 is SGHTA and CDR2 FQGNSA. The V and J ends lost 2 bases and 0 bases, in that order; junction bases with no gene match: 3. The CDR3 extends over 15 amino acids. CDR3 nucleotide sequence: TGTGCCAGCAGCTTATGGGACAGATTGAACACTGAAGCTTTCTTT. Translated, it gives CASSLWDRLNTEAFF.

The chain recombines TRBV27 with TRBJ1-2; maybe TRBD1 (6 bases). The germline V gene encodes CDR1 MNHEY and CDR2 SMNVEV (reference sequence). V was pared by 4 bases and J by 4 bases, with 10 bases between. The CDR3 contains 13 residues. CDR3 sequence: CASSSTGPYGYTF. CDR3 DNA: TGTGCCAGCAGTTCTACAGGGCCCTATGGCTACACCTTC.

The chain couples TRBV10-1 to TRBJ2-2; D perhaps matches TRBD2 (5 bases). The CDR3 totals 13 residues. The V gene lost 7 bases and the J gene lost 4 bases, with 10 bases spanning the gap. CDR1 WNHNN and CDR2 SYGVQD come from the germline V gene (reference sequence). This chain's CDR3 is CASTEDFTGELFF. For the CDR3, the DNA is TGCGCCAGCACGGAGGATTTCACCGGGGAGCTGTTTTTT.

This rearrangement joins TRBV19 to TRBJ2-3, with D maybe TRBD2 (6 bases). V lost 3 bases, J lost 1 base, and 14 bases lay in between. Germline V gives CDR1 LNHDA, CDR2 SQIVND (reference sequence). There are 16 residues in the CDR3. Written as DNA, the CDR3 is TGTGCCAGTAGTATTTTGGGCGGGACGGGCACAGATACGCAGTATTTT. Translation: CASSILGGTGTDTQYF.

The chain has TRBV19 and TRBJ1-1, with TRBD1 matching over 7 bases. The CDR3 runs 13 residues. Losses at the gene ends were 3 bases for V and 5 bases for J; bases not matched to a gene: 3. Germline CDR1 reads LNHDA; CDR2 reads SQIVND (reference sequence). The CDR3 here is CASSMNRGTEAFF. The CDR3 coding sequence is TGTGCCAGTAGTATGAACAGGGGAACTGAAGCTTTCTTT.

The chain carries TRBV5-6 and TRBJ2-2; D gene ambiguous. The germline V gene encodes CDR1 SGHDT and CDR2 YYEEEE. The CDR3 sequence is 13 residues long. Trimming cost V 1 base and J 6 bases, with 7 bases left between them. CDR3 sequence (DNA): TGTGCCAGCAGCTTGCTATCGGCCGGGGAGCTGTTTTTT. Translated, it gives CASSLLSAGELFF.

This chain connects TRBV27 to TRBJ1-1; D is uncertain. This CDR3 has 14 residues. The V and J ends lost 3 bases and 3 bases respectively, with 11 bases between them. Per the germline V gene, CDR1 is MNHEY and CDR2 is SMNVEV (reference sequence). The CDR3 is CASSFSGLDTEAFF. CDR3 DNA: TGTGCCAGCAGTTTCAGCGGTTTGGACACTGAAGCTTTCTTT.

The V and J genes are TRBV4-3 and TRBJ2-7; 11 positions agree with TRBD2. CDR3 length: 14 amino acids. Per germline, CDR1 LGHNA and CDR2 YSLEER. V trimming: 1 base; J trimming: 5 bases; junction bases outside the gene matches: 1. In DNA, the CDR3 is TGCGCCAGCAGCCAAGTACTAGCGGGAGACGAGCAGTACTTC. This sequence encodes CASSQVLAGDEQYF.

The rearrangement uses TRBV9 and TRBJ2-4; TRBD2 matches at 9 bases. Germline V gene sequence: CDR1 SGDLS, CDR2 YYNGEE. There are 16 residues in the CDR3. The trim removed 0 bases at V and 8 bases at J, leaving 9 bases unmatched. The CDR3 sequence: CASSVEGGLANDIQYF. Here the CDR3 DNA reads TGTGCCAGCAGCGTAGAGGGGGGACTAGCTAACGACATTCAGTACTTC.

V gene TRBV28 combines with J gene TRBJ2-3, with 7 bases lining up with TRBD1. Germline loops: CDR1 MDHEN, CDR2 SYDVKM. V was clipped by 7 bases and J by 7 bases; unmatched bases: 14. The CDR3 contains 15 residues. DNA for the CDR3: TGTGCCAGCAACGGCTCCCCGACAGGGCTGTATACGCAGTATTTT. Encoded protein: CASNGSPTGLYTQYF.

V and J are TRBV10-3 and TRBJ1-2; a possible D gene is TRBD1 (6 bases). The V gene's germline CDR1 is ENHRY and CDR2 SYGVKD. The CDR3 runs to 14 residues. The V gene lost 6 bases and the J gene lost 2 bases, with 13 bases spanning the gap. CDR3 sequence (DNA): TGTGCCATCAGGGGACAAGGATTAAACTATGGCTACACCTTC. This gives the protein CAIRGQGLNYGYTF.

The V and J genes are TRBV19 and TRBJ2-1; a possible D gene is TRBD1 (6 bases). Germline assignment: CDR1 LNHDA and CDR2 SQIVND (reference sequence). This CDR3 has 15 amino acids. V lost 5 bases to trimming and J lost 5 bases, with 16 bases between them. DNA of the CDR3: TGTGCCAGTAGTCCCCCCGGGACAAGTAACAATGAGCAGTTCTTC. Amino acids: CASSPPGTSNNEQFF. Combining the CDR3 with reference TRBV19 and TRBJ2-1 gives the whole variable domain DGGITQSPKYLFRKEGQNVTLSCEQNLNHDAMYWYRQDPGQGLRLIYYSQIVNDFQKGDIAEGYSVSREKKESFPLTVTSAQKNPTAFYLCASSPPGTSNNEQFFGPGTRLTVL.

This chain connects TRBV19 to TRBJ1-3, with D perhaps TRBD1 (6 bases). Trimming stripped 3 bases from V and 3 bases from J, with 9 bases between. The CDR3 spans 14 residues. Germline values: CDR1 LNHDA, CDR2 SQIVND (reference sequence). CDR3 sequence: CASSIRTVGNTIYF. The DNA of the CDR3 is TGTGCCAGTAGTATCCGGACAGTTGGAAACACCATATATTTT.

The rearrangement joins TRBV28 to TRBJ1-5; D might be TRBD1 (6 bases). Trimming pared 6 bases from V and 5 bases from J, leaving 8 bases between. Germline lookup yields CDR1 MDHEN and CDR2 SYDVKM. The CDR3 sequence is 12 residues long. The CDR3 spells CASSPGDQPQHF. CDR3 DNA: TGTGCCAGCAGCCCAGGGGATCAGCCCCAGCATTTT. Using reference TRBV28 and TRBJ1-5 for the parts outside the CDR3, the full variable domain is DVKVTQSSRYLVKRTGEKVFLECVQDMDHENMFWYRQDPGLGLRLIYFSYDVKMKEKGDIPEGYSVSREKKERFSLILESASTNQTSMYLCASSPGDQPQHFGDGTRLSIL.

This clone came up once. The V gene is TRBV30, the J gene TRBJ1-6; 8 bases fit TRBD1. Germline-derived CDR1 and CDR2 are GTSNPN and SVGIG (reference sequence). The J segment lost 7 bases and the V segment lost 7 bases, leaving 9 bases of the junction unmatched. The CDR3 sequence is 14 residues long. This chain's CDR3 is CASSPGTGNSPLHF. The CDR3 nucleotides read TGTGCCTCGTCCCCCGGGACAGGAAATTCACCCCTCCACTTT.

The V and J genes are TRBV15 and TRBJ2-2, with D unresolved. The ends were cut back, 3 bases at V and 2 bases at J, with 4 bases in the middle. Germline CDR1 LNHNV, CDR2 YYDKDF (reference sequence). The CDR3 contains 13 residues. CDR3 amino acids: CATSSLNTGELFF. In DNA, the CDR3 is TGTGCCACCAGCAGCCTTAACACCGGGGAGCTGTTTTTT.

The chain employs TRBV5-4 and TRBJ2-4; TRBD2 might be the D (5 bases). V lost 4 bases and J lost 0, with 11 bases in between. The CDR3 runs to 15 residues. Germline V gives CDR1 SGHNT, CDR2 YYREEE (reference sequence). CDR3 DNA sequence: TGTGCCAGCAGCCATTCCGGGGTAGCCAAAAACATTCAGTACTTC. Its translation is CASSHSGVAKNIQYF.

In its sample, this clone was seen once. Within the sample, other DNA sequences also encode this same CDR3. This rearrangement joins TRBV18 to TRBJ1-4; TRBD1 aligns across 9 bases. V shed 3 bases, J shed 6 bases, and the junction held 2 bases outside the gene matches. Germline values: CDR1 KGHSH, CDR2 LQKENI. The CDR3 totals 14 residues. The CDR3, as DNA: TGTGCCAGCTCACCGGGACAGGGTGATGAAAAACTGTTTTTT. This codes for CASSPGQGDEKLFF.

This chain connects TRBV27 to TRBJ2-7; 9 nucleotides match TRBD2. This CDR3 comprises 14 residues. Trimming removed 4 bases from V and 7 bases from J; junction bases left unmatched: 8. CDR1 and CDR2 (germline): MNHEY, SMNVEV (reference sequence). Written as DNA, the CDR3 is TGTGCCAGCAGTTGGGCTAGCGGGGCGGGTGAGCAGTACTTC. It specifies CASSWASGAGEQYF.

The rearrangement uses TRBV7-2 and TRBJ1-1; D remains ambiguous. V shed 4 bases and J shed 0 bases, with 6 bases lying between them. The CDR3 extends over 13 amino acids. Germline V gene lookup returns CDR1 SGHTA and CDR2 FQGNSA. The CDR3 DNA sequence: TGTGCCAGCAGCTCTTACATGAACACTGAAGCTTTCTTT. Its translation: CASSSYMNTEAFF.

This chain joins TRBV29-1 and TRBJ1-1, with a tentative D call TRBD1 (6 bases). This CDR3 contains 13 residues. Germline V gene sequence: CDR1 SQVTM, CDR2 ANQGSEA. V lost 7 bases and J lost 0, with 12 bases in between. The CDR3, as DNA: TGCAGCGCGCAGGGGCTAGTGAACACTGAAGCTTTCTTT. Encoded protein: CSAQGLVNTEAFF.